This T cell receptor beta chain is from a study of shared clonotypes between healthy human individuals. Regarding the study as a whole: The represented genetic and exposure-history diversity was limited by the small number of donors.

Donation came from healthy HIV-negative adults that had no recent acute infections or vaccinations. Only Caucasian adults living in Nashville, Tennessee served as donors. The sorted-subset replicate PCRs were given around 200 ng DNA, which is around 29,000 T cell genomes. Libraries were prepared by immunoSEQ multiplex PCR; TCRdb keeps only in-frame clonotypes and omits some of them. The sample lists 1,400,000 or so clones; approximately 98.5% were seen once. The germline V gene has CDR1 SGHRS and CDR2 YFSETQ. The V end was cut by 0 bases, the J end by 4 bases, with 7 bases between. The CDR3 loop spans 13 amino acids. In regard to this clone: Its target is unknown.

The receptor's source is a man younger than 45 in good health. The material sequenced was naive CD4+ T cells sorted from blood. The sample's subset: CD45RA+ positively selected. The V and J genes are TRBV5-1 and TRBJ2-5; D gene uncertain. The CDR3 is CASSLEALETQYF. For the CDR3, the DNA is TGCGCCAGCAGCTTGGAAGCATTAGAGACCCAGTACTTC.